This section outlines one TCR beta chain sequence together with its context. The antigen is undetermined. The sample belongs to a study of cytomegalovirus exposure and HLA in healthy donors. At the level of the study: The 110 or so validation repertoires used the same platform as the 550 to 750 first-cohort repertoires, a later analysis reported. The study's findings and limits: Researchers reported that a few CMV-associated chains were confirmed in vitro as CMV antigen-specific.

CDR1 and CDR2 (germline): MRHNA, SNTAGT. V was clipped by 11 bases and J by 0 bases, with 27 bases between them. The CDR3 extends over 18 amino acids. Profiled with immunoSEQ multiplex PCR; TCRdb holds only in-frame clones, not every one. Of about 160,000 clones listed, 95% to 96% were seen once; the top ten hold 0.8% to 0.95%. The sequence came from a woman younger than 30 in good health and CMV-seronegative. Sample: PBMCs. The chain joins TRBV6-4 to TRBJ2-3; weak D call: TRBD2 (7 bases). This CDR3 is CAPRSLGAEGGSTDTQYF. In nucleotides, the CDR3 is TGTGCCCCTAGGAGTCTGGGGGCGGAGGGGGGGAGCACAGATACGCAGTATTTT.